These 28 T cell receptor beta chains came from one sample sequenced in a study of T-cell reconstitution after alpha-beta-depleted transplantation in children. Using unique molecular identifiers, the investigators prepared the TCRbeta library. TCRdb processed the PCR reads anew with MiXCR; each CDR3 protein has one entry. The sample yields more than 90,000 distinct CDR3 sequences, 8% to 9% seen once. The specimen comprised PBMCs from the stem cell graft donor, sampled from the stem cell graft. The receptors shown here come from a human donor who donated a stem cell graft to a child with congenital amegakaryocytic thrombocytopenia.

This clonotype was observed a handful of times. The genes are TRBV11-2 and TRBJ2-7; 9 bases are a match to TRBD2. CDR3 length: 15 residues. V trimming: 2 bases; J trimming: 4 bases; junction bases outside the gene matches: 6. Germline CDR1 reads SGHAT; CDR2 reads FQNNGV. The CDR3, as DNA: TGTGCCAGCAGCTTACTGGCGGGGGGGCCGTACGAGCAGTACTTC. It is translated as CASSLLAGGPYEQYF.

This clonotype showed up many times. V usage is TRBV20-1 and J usage is TRBJ2-7, with D maybe TRBD2 (7 bases). CDR3 length: 16 amino acids. V gave up 6 bases and J gave up 2 bases, with 23 bases separating them. CDR1 is DFQATT, CDR2 SNEGSKA, per germline (reference sequence). CDR3 coding DNA: TGCAGTGCCAGATCACTGTCCGGGGGGCTCCCCTACGAGCAGTACTTC. It is translated as CSARSLSGGLPYEQYF.

In its sample, this clonotype was seen a few times. The chain recombines TRBV3-1 with TRBJ2-7; TRBD1 or TRBD2 may be the D gene (7 bases each). Germline loops: CDR1 LGHDT, CDR2 YNNKEL (reference sequence). The CDR3 spans 16 residues. Trimming cost V 3 bases and J 5 bases, with 20 bases left between them. CDR3 sequence reads: CASSQPPQGGAHEQYF. CDR3 DNA: TGTGCCAGCAGCCAGCCCCCCCAGGGGGGGGCCCACGAGCAGTACTTC.

This clonotype has a count of ten or more. The chain has TRBV20-1 and TRBJ2-7, with 7 bases lining up with TRBD2. CDR1 and CDR2 (germline): DFQATT, SNEGSKA (reference sequence). This CDR3 is built from 17 residues. V was pared by 3 bases and J by 1 base, with 15 bases of the junction left unmatched. This CDR3 is CSASPHGQRGPSYEQYF. In DNA form, the CDR3 reads TGCAGTGCTAGCCCCCATGGGCAGCGGGGTCCATCCTACGAGCAGTACTTC.

V gene TRBV12-3 or TRBV12-4 combines with J gene TRBJ2-3, with 8 bases lining up with TRBD2. The CDR3 extends over 16 amino acids. The trim removed 8 bases at V and 5 bases at J, leaving 15 bases unmatched. The CDR3 DNA reads as TGTGCCAGCTCCCTGGGCCGGGGGGGCCTTGGAGATACGCAGTATTTT. It encodes CASSLGRGGLGDTQYF.

This clonotype was detected many times. The CDR3 nucleotides are TGCAGCGTTGCCGGGACTAGCGGGAGGACGTCCTACAATGAGCAGTTCTTC. This translates into CSVAGTSGRTSYNEQFF. The rearrangement links TRBV29-1 to TRBJ2-1, with 15 nucleotides matching TRBD2. V shed 4 bases, J shed 1 base, and the junction held 5 bases outside the gene matches. CDR1 is SQVTM, CDR2 ANQGSEA, per germline. The CDR3 has 17 amino acids.

This sequence joins TRBV27 and TRBJ2-7; perhaps TRBD1 as D (5 bases). This CDR3 is 14 amino acids long. Trimming removed 2 bases at V and 2 bases at J, with 10 bases between. Germline V gene sequence: CDR1 MNHEY, CDR2 SMNVEV (reference sequence). For the CDR3, the DNA is TGTGCCAGCAGTTTACGTACAGGCCCCTACGAGCAGTACTTC. It is translated as CASSLRTGPYEQYF.

This clonotype turned up a few times. J is TRBJ2-5 and V is TRBV25-1, with TRBD1 identical over 10 bases. The CDR3 covers 20 residues. Trimming at V came to 1 base and at J to 1 base, leaving 15 bases not matched to a gene. Germline V gives CDR1 MGHDK, CDR2 SYGVNS. CDR3 amino acids: CASSELGTGAPLVPQETQYF. The CDR3 DNA reads as TGTGCCAGCAGTGAATTGGGGACAGGGGCTCCACTTGTACCCCAAGAGACCCAGTACTTC.

This clonotype has at least ten counts. V usage is TRBV28 and J usage is TRBJ2-3, with D unresolved. The CDR3 spans 13 residues. Per germline, CDR1 MDHEN and CDR2 SYDVKM. The CDR3 spells CAFSGTGTDTQYF. The CDR3 nucleotides read TGTGCTTTTAGTGGCACCGGCACAGATACGCAGTATTTT.

This clonotype was seen at least ten times. The chain joins TRBV9 to TRBJ2-7, with D possibly being TRBD1 (5 bases). Looked up from germline, CDR1 is SGDLS and CDR2 is YYNGEE. Trimming took off 0 bases at V and 0 bases at J, with 13 bases between the two ends. The CDR3 has 16 amino acids. The CDR3 reads CASSVASATVSYEQYF. For the CDR3, the DNA is TGTGCCAGCAGCGTAGCATCGGCGACAGTCTCCTACGAGCAGTACTTC. Full variable domain (rest looked up from reference TRBV9 and TRBJ2-7): DSGVTQTPKHLITATGQRVTLRCSPRSGDLSVYWYQQSLDQGLQFLIQYYNGEERAKGNILERFSAQQFPDLHSELNLSSLELGDSALYFCASSVASATVSYEQYFGPGTRLTVT.

This clonotype was counted ten times or more. The V gene is TRBV30, the J gene TRBJ2-3, with D uncertain. Per germline, CDR1 GTSNPN and CDR2 SVGIG (reference sequence). The CDR3 contains 12 residues. V lost 2 bases and J 2 bases, leaving 5 bases between the germline ends. The chain's CDR3 is CAWSPFTDTQYF. In nucleotides, the CDR3 is TGTGCCTGGAGTCCATTCACAGATACGCAGTATTTT. Full variable domain (remainder filled in from reference TRBV30 and TRBJ2-3): SQTIHQWPATLVQPVGSPLSLECTVEGTSNPNLYWYRQAAGRGLQLLFYSVGIGQISSEVPQNLSASRPQDRQFILSSKKLLLSDSGFYLCAWSPFTDTQYFGPGTRLTVL.

This clonotype was observed many times. The chain employs TRBV29-1 and TRBJ2-3, with D perhaps TRBD1 (5 bases). Germline CDR1 and CDR2: SQVTM and ANQGSEA. The CDR3 has 15 amino acids. The CDR3 DNA reads TGCACCTTACCCCCAGGGTTAGGGGACACAGATACGCAGTATTTT. Translation gives CTLPPGLGDTDTQYF.

This clonotype was seen many times. This sequence joins TRBV20-1 and TRBJ2-7, with D hard to call. The CDR3 is 14 residues long. Trimming pared 0 bases from V and 2 bases from J, leaving 11 bases between. The germline V gene encodes CDR1 DFQATT and CDR2 SNEGSKA (reference sequence). Written as DNA, the CDR3 is TGCAGTGCTAGAGATCCGGTCAGACCCTACGAGCAGTACTTC. This gives the protein CSARDPVRPYEQYF.

This clonotype was observed at least ten times. The CDR3, as DNA: TGCGCCAGCAGCCGGGACGCCTACTCCTACGAGCAGTACTTC. Its translation: CASSRDAYSYEQYF. The chain employs TRBV5-1 and TRBJ2-7, with D perhaps being TRBD1 or TRBD2 (5 bases each). Trimming took off 4 bases at V and 0 bases at J, with 11 bases between the two ends. Germline V CDR1 and CDR2: SGHRS, YFSETQ. CDR3 length: 14 residues.

This clonotype appeared many times. V is TRBV20-1 and J is TRBJ1-6; weak D call: TRBD1 (5 bases). CDR1 and CDR2 (germline): DFQATT, SNEGSKA (reference sequence). The CDR3 covers 15 residues. V lost 5 bases and J lost 10, with 21 bases in between. Here the CDR3 reads CSARSDEIPGSPLHF. The CDR3 DNA sequence: TGCAGTGCTCGCTCGGACGAAATTCCAGGGTCACCCCTCCACTTT.

Many counts were recorded for this clonotype. This sequence joins TRBV27 and TRBJ1-2, with D perhaps matching TRBD1 (6 bases). The CDR3 extends over 14 amino acids. V lost 1 base and J lost 8, with 14 bases in between. Germline CDR1 is MNHEY and CDR2 is SMNVEV (reference sequence). CDR3 sequence (DNA): TGTGCCAGCAGTTTATGGGGCAGGGGTGGAGGCTACACCTTC. As protein: CASSLWGRGGGYTF.

This clonotype was observed a handful of times. The rearrangement joins TRBV28 to TRBJ2-3; tentative D call: TRBD2 (5 bases). Germline V CDR1 and CDR2: MDHEN, SYDVKM. V was clipped by 4 bases and J by 2 bases, with 10 bases between them. The CDR3 totals 14 residues. The CDR3 sequence is CASSWAGFTDTQYF. The CDR3 coding sequence is TGTGCCAGCAGTTGGGCGGGTTTCACAGATACGCAGTATTTT.

This clonotype has ten or more counts. The rearrangement links TRBV20-1 to TRBJ2-2; 7 bases match TRBD2. The V and J ends lost 2 bases and 4 bases, in that order; junction bases with no gene match: 7. CDR1 DFQATT and CDR2 SNEGSKA come from the germline V gene (reference sequence). This CDR3 spans 15 amino acids. The CDR3 region has the DNA TGCAGTGCTAGACCTGGGCCTAGCGGCACCGGGGAGCTGTTTTTT. Its protein is CSARPGPSGTGELFF.

This clonotype was observed at least ten times. The V call is TRBV18, the J call TRBJ2-7; 8 bases match TRBD2. This CDR3 contains 16 residues. Germline V gene data show CDR1 as KGHSH and CDR2 as LQKENI. With V trimmed by 2 bases and J by 5 bases, 11 bases remained unmatched. The CDR3 spells CASSPSGGFRSHEQYF. CDR3 DNA: TGTGCCAGCTCACCATCGGGGGGGTTTAGGTCCCACGAGCAGTACTTC.

V gene TRBV3-1 combines with J gene TRBJ1-1; maybe TRBD1 (5 bases). The CDR3 totals 15 residues. Trimming pared 1 base from V and 1 base from J, leaving 10 bases between. Per germline, CDR1 LGHDT and CDR2 YNNKEL (reference sequence). The CDR3 loop reads CASSQGFGQNTEAFF. Here the CDR3 DNA reads TGTGCCAGCAGCCAAGGATTCGGACAGAACACTGAAGCTTTCTTT. The full variable domain, completed using reference TRBV3-1 and TRBJ1-1, is DTAVSQTPKYLVTQMGNDKSIKCEQNLGHDTMYWYKQDSKKFLKIMFSYNNKELIINETVPNRFSPKSPDKAHLNLHINSLELGDSAVYFCASSQGFGQNTEAFFGQGTRLTVV.

The sample holds many counts of this clonotype. As DNA, the CDR3 is TGTGCCAGCAGCTCACTGGGGGACACTGAAGCTTTCTTT. Translation: CASSSLGDTEAFF. The gene calls are TRBV7-9 and TRBJ1-1; the D gene is possibly TRBD1 (5 bases). Germline V gives CDR1 SEHNR, CDR2 FQNEAQ (reference sequence). This CDR3 region has 13 residues. Trimming cost V 4 bases and J 3 bases, with 9 bases left between them.

This clonotype was recorded a few times. This chain links TRBV19 with TRBJ1-5; unclear D gene. Between the trimmed V and J ends, which lost 8 bases and 4 bases, there was a span of 12 bases. The germline V gene encodes CDR1 LNHDA and CDR2 SQIVND (reference sequence). This CDR3 is built from 13 residues. CDR3 bases: TGTGCCAGTGCTGTACAGACGAATCAGCCCCAGCATTTT. Translated, it gives CASAVQTNQPQHF. The full variable domain, completed using reference TRBV19 and TRBJ1-5, is DGGITQSPKYLFRKEGQNVTLSCEQNLNHDAMYWYRQDPGQGLRLIYYSQIVNDFQKGDIAEGYSVSREKKESFPLTVTSAQKNPTAFYLCASAVQTNQPQHFGDGTRLSIL.

This clonotype has ten or more counts. The chain links TRBV20-1 to TRBJ1-1; D uncertain. The germline V gene encodes CDR1 DFQATT and CDR2 SNEGSKA (reference sequence). V lost 3 bases and J lost 2, with 13 bases in between. The CDR3 is 14 residues long. The CDR3 protein is CSARDPRGNTEAFF. CDR3 sequence (DNA): TGCAGTGCTAGGGACCCTCGGGGAAACACTGAAGCTTTCTTT.

In nucleotides, the CDR3 is TGCAGTGCTAGAGATTCATGGGGGTCAGGCACAGATACGCAGTATTTT. Amino acids: CSARDSWGSGTDTQYF. V usage is TRBV20-1 and J usage is TRBJ2-3; D could derive from TRBD1 or TRBD2 (5 bases each). Germline V gives CDR1 DFQATT, CDR2 SNEGSKA (reference sequence). This CDR3 is 16 amino acids long. Deletions cut 0 bases from V and 1 base from J, with 14 bases between.

At least ten counts were recorded for this clonotype. This rearrangement joins TRBV15 to TRBJ2-3; the D gene is possibly TRBD2 (5 bases). The germline V and J ends were trimmed by 4 bases and 7 bases, with 15 bases remaining between them. The length of the CDR3 is 14 residues. Germline values: CDR1 LNHNV, CDR2 YYDKDF (reference sequence). The chain's CDR3 is CATSTYGLSYTQYF. Here the CDR3 DNA reads TGTGCCACCAGCACCTACGGACTTTCCTATACGCAGTATTTT.

This clonotype has a count of ten or more. This chain joins TRBV9 and TRBJ1-1; D remains unclear. Trimming took off 4 bases at V and 11 bases at J, with 15 bases between the two ends. Germline CDR1 and CDR2: SGDLS and YYNGEE. The CDR3 is 12 residues long. The CDR3 coding sequence is TGTGCCAGCAGCACCGTCACCTCAGAGGCTTTCTTT. It codes for CASSTVTSEAFF.

This clonotype was seen many times. The CDR3 sequence is CSASLSMNTEAFF. Written as DNA, the CDR3 is TGCAGTGCTAGCCTCAGCATGAACACTGAAGCTTTCTTT. This sequence joins TRBV20-1 and TRBJ1-1; no definite D call. The CDR3 has 13 residues. The germline gives CDR1 DFQATT, CDR2 SNEGSKA (reference sequence). Trimming stripped 3 bases from V and 0 bases from J, with 8 bases between.

This clonotype was observed at least ten times. V gene TRBV6-1 combines with J gene TRBJ2-1; TRBD1 might be the D (6 bases). Per the germline V gene, CDR1 is MNHNS and CDR2 is SASEGT. V was pared by 0 bases and J by 3 bases, with 9 bases between. This CDR3 has 15 residues. The CDR3 loop reads CASSEAEDSYNEQFF. CDR3 in DNA: TGTGCCAGCAGTGAAGCTGAGGACAGCTACAATGAGCAGTTCTTC.